A single sample gave rise to the 20 T cell receptor beta chains below, sequenced in a study of Graves' ophthalmopathy and Graves' hyperthyroidism. The study amplified TCR beta CDR3 regions using RNA transcripts. HTBI primers were used in a first-round RT-PCR, which preceded a second-round multiplex PCR. TCRdb analysed the multiplex PCR reads with MiXCR anew, one entry per CDR3 protein. The profile shows around 400,000 distinct CDR3 sequences, roughly 20% of them singletons. Sequenced input: peripheral blood. These receptors were taken from a woman aged 18-29 years with stable Graves' hyperthyroidism.

This clonotype was found many times. This clone may be a read error of a much larger clone one base away. The CDR3 DNA follows: TGTGCCACCAGTGACCCCCGGACAAGAGAAGAGACCCAGTACTTC. Translated: CATSDPRTREETQYF. The genes are TRBV24-1 and TRBJ2-5; a possible D gene is TRBD1 (5 bases). Germline CDR1 KGHDR, CDR2 SFDVKD. With 4 bases removed from V and 3 bases from J, the gap between germline ends came to 14 bases. This CDR3 comprises 15 residues.

The J gene is TRBJ2-5, the V gene TRBV28; D possibly corresponds to TRBD2 (6 bases). CDR1 MDHEN and CDR2 SYDVKM come from the germline V gene. The CDR3 length is 11 residues. V was shortened by 6 bases and J by 10 bases, with 12 bases between the two germline ends. CDR3 DNA: TGTGCCAGCAGCCTGCAGGAGGGCCAGTACTTC. It is translated as CASSLQEGQYF.

This clonotype was seen ten or more times. The chain is built from TRBV19 and TRBJ2-2; 9 nucleotides align to TRBD1. The CDR3 has 15 residues. V lost 2 bases to trimming and J lost 5 bases; unmatched junction nucleotides: 3. Per the germline V gene, CDR1 is LNHDA and CDR2 is SQIVND (reference sequence). The CDR3 sequence: CASSISGTGTGELFF. The CDR3 region has the DNA TGTGCCAGTAGTATATCCGGGACAGGGACCGGGGAGCTGTTTTTT.

This clonotype appeared many times. J is TRBJ1-1 and V is TRBV6-5, with D unresolved. CDR1 MNHEY and CDR2 SVGAGI come from the germline V gene. Trimming stripped 2 bases from V and 9 bases from J, with 13 bases between. CDR3 length: 13 residues. DNA for the CDR3: TGTGCCAGCAGTTACCCGATCGCAGTCCAAGCTTTCTTT. Amino acid sequence: CASSYPIAVQAFF.

This clonotype was observed a handful of times. The chain couples TRBV4-1 to TRBJ1-1; D is unclear. The germline CDR1 and CDR2 sequences are MGHRA and YSYEKL. Trimming took off 4 bases at V and 8 bases at J, with 14 bases between the two ends. The CDR3 sequence is 13 residues long. DNA of the CDR3: TGCGCCAGCAGCCCCCGAGGCGGACGGGAAGCTTTCTTT. Its translation is CASSPRGGREAFF.

Only a few counts were recorded for this clonotype. The chain uses TRBV28 and TRBJ2-5, with TRBD1 as a possible D gene (6 bases). Trimming stripped 1 base from V and 1 base from J, with 13 bases between. Germline V CDR1 and CDR2: MDHEN, SYDVKM. The CDR3 totals 16 residues. The chain's CDR3 is CASSLYYGQSQETQYF. DNA of the CDR3: TGTGCCAGCAGTTTATACTATGGACAGAGCCAAGAGACCCAGTACTTC.

J is TRBJ2-6 and V is TRBV5-1; tentative D call: TRBD1 (5 bases). The CDR3 is 15 amino acids. Germline loops: CDR1 SGHRS, CDR2 YFSETQ. V lost 5 bases and J lost 0, with 9 bases in between. CDR3 DNA sequence: TGCGCCAGCAGACAGACAGACTCTGGGGCCAACGTCCTGACTTTC. Translation gives CASRQTDSGANVLTF. Using reference TRBV5-1 and TRBJ2-6 for the parts outside the CDR3, the full variable domain is KAGVTQTPRYLIKTRGQQVTLSCSPISGHRSVSWYQQTPGQGLQFLFEYFSETQRNKGNFPGRFSGRQFSNSRSEMNVSTLELGDSALYLCASRQTDSGANVLTFGAGSRLTVL.

Ten or more counts support this clonotype. V is TRBV10-3 and J is TRBJ2-7; possible D gene TRBD2, 6 bases. CDR3 size: 13 residues. Germline CDR1 reads ENHRY; CDR2 reads SYGVKD. The V gene lost 7 bases and the J gene lost 0 bases, with 10 bases spanning the gap. The CDR3 nucleotides are TGTGCCATCACCGGGACTGGCTCCTACGAGCAGTACTTC. This translates into CAITGTGSYEQYF.

This clonotype was counted at least ten times. V usage is TRBV20-1 and J usage is TRBJ2-7; 11 bases align to TRBD2. CDR3 size: 14 residues. J gave up 3 bases and V 4 bases, and 5 bases lay outside the gene matches. The germline CDR1 and CDR2 sequences are DFQATT and SNEGSKA (reference sequence). The CDR3 sequence: CSANSGTSGYEQYF. The CDR3 DNA follows: TGCAGTGCTAACTCCGGGACTAGCGGCTACGAGCAGTACTTC.

This clonotype was observed many times. V is TRBV12-3 or TRBV12-4 and J is TRBJ2-4; a possible D gene is TRBD2 (6 bases). The CDR3 covers 20 residues. Trimming took 5 bases from V and 3 from J, leaving 29 bases between them. The CDR3 protein is CASSPRASVPSDTFKNIQYF. The DNA for the CDR3 is TGTGCCAGCAGTCCCAGAGCCTCGGTCCCTAGCGATACGTTCAAAAACATTCAGTACTTC.

The gene calls are TRBV7-2 and TRBJ1-2, with 8 bases lining up with TRBD1. CDR1 and CDR2 (germline): SGHTA, FQGNSA. The CDR3 contains 14 residues. Trimming removed 1 base from V and 8 bases from J; junction bases left unmatched: 6. In DNA form, the CDR3 reads TGTGCCAGCAGCTTAGAGTTCAGGGGGCAAGGCTACACCTTC. This encodes CASSLEFRGQGYTF.

This clonotype turned up a few times. The gene calls are TRBV28 and TRBJ2-7; the D gene is possibly TRBD1 (7 bases). Trimming removed 7 bases from V and 6 bases from J, with 19 bases in between. CDR1 MDHEN and CDR2 SYDVKM come from the germline V gene. There are 14 residues in the CDR3. The CDR3 DNA reads TGTGCCAGCACCACAATCAGGGGGGCGCGCGAGCAGTACTTC. It codes for CASTTIRGAREQYF.

The sample holds many counts of this clonotype. The chain links TRBV5-6 to TRBJ2-7; 10 bases line up with TRBD1. CDR3 length: 15 amino acids. CDR1 and CDR2 from the germline V gene are SGHDT and YYEEEE. The J segment lost 5 bases and the V segment lost 4 bases, leaving 9 bases of the junction unmatched. The CDR3 nucleotides read TGTGCCAGCAGCGACGCCGGGACAGGGGCCAACGAGCAGTACTTC. It translates to CASSDAGTGANEQYF. Based on the CDR3 plus reference TRBV5-6 and TRBJ2-7, the full variable domain is DAGVTQSPTHLIKTRGQQVTLRCSPKSGHDTVSWYQQALGQGPQFIFQYYEEEERQRGNFPDRFSGHQFPNYSSELNVNALLLGDSALYLCASSDAGTGANEQYFGPGTRLTVT.

CDR3 nucleotide sequence: TGTGCCATCAGTGAGATGGGGGCGGGTGAAGCTTTCTTT. Its protein is CAISEMGAGEAFF. This chain connects TRBV10-3 to TRBJ1-1; D is possibly TRBD1 (6 bases). V lost 2 bases to trimming and J lost 7 bases, with 11 bases between them. The germline V gene has CDR1 ENHRY and CDR2 SYGVKD. The CDR3 covers 13 residues.

This chain joins TRBV7-9 and TRBJ1-1; 8 bases are a match to TRBD1. Germline V gene data show CDR1 as SEHNR and CDR2 as FQNEAQ (reference sequence). CDR3 length equals 13 residues. Trimming removed 3 bases from V and 6 bases from J; junction bases left unmatched: 3. CDR3 bases: TGTGCCAGCAGCTTGGCGGGACAGGCTGAAGCTTTCTTT. Translating it yields CASSLAGQAEAFF. The variable domain in full, with the rest retrieved from reference TRBV7-9 and TRBJ1-1, is DTGVSQNPRHKITKRGQNVTFRCDPISEHNRLYWYRQTLGQGPEFLTYFQNEAQLEKSRLLSDRFSAERPKGSFSTLEIQRTEQGDSAMYLCASSLAGQAEAFFGQGTRLTVV.

This clonotype has at least ten counts. J is TRBJ1-5 and V is TRBV27, with unresolved D. Between the trimmed V and J ends, which lost 6 bases and 0 bases, there was a span of 12 bases. The CDR3 consists of 15 residues. Germline V gives CDR1 MNHEY, CDR2 SMNVEV (reference sequence). The CDR3 is CASSPKVASNQPQHF. CDR3 in DNA: TGTGCCAGCAGCCCCAAAGTTGCTAGCAATCAGCCCCAGCATTTT.

The V call is TRBV12-3 or TRBV12-4, the J call TRBJ1-2, with 7 bases fitting TRBD1. CDR3 length equals 15 residues. Germline trimming cut 4 bases from V and 4 bases from J; bases unmatched to any gene: 9. The CDR3 DNA follows: TGTGCCAGCAGTTCGGACAGGCAGCGGGGCTATGGCTACACCTTC. Translation gives CASSSDRQRGYGYTF.

This clonotype was seen a handful of times. The chain joins TRBV6-1 to TRBJ2-7; TRBD2 is a possible D gene (6 bases). Germline values: CDR1 MNHNS, CDR2 SASEGT. Trimming shortened V by 3 bases and J by 0 bases, and 15 bases separated the two germline ends. The CDR3 sequence is 16 residues long. Here the CDR3 reads CASSDPLLGGSYEQYF. The CDR3 DNA follows: TGTGCCAGCAGTGATCCACTCCTCGGGGGCTCCTACGAGCAGTACTTC.

The sample holds many counts of this clonotype. The chain carries TRBV27 and TRBJ1-5, with D perhaps TRBD1 (5 bases). Trimming left V 0 bases short and J 7 bases short, with 10 bases between. CDR1 and CDR2 (germline): MNHEY, SMNVEV (reference sequence). This CDR3 has 14 residues. The CDR3 reads CASSLSYGAQPQHF. DNA of the CDR3: TGTGCCAGCAGTTTATCCTATGGGGCCCAGCCCCAGCATTTT.

A note on this clonotype: No conserved phenylalanine or tryptophan is present at the end of the CDR3, so a read error is the likely explanation. The chain carries TRBV20-1 and TRBJ1-1, with a possible D match to TRBD1 (6 bases). CDR3 size: 13 residues. Germline V gene data show CDR1 as DFQATT and CDR2 as SNEGSKA (reference sequence). CDR3 protein: CRARDRLVTEAFL. The CDR3 DNA reads as TGCCGTGCTAGAGACAGGTTGGTCACTGAAGCTTTCTTG.